The text below deals with one TCR beta chain. Its antigen is as yet unknown. The data stem from a study of shared clonotypes between healthy human individuals. General observations from the study: Naive subsets tended to show greater estimated richness than memory subsets. The four-donor shared clonotypes exceeded non-shared clonotypes in generation probability, with non-shared ones scoring lower. Between a few donors, naive CD4 clonotypes were shared at a level of about 5%.

After removal of 5 bases from V and 3 bases from J, the junction contained 3 bases not matched to a gene. Germline CDR1 and CDR2: PRHDT and FYEKMQ (reference sequence). This CDR3 has 14 amino acids. The repertoire was sequenced with immunoSEQ multiplex PCR; TCRdb's copy has only in-frame clones and lacks some. The data contain roughly 1 million clones, about 70% of them singletons. Source material: memory CD4+ T cells sorted from blood. Subset described: CD45RA-negative fraction. This chain joins TRBV13 and TRBJ1-3, with 8 bases aligning to TRBD1. This receptor was obtained from a man between 18 and 29 years old in good health. In nucleotides, the CDR3 is TGTGCCAGCAGCCAGGGGGCGTTTGGAAACACCATATATTTT. It specifies CASSQGAFGNTIYF.